The rows below give T cell receptor beta chains drawn from one sample of a study of Tregs in tolerant kidney transplant recipients. TCRdb keeps only in-frame clones here, not all; method: immunoSEQ multiplex PCR. The table includes about 72,000 clones, 80% to 95% detected once. Here the sequenced sample was CD8+ T cells from blood, taken before the transplant. These receptors were obtained from a human donor who received a combined kidney and bone marrow transplant. Each CDR3 is given with its conserved first and last residue.

v_gene	len	j_gene	CDR3aa
TRBV29-1	15	TRBJ2-5	CSVPRGGQGIETQYF
TRBV11-3	15	TRBJ1-5	CASRGGPASNQPQHF
TRBV6-5	13	TRBJ2-7	CASLGQASYEQYF
TRBV4-3	13	TRBJ2-7	CASSHGSGYEQYF
TRBV6-5	11	TRBJ2-2	CASSSAGELFF
TRBV6-9	14	TRBJ2-7	CASSTTNSGHEQYF
TRBV18	16	TRBJ2-4	CASSHPVTVAKNIQYF
TRBV19	13	TRBJ2-5	CASRAGTGGTQYF
TRBV28	15	TRBJ1-3	CASSFRGLTGNTIYF
TRBV5-5	15	TRBJ2-1	CASSLSRTTLNEQFF
TRBV12-5	12	TRBJ2-7	CASGLASYEQYF
TRBV7-9	13	TRBJ2-7	CASSLSESYEQYF
TRBV4-1	16	TRBJ1-5	CASSQDPLDSYQPQHF
TRBV4-3	15	TRBJ2-2	CASSPTRGGTGELFF
TRBV7-2	14	TRBJ2-7	CASSLVQKTYEQYF
TRBV12-5	13	TRBJ2-1	CASGLRTFDEQFF
TRBV7-2	15	-	CASSRLAGVTYEQYF
TRBV27	16	TRBJ2-3	CASSPTSGFSTDTQYF
TRBV7-2	15	TRBJ2-7	CASSLRDISTYEQYF
TRBV4-2	15	TRBJ1-2	CASSQSGQGAYGYTF
TRBV9	16	TRBJ2-3	CASSLGLAESTDTQYF
TRBV30	16	TRBJ1-6	CAWSVGSQGAYSPLHF
TRBV5-1	14	TRBJ2-7	CASSYTSGGYEQYF
TRBV4-3	17	TRBJ2-4	CASSQYLAALAKNIQYF
TRBV7-9	15	TRBJ2-3	CASSLRWRDTDTQYF
TRBV6-4	14	TRBJ2-7	CASTRDKISYEQYF
TRBV11-2	15	TRBJ2-3	CASSLEGGSTDTQYF
TRBV11-2	16	TRBJ2-3	CASSPVSGETTDTQYF
TRBV7-8	13	TRBJ1-4	CASSFRLDEKLFF
TRBV29-1	14	TRBJ2-5	CSVEIPGRLETQYF
TRBV5-8	15	TRBJ2-7	CASSGPGQASYEQYF
TRBV9	12	TRBJ2-1	CASSASDNEQFF
TRBV19	13	TRBJ2-7	CASSSGRFYEQYF
TRBV7-9	15	TRBJ2-1	CASSTTSGSYNEQFF
TRBV19	15	TRBJ2-7	CASSILGQPLREQYF
TRBV6-1	16	TRBJ1-1	CASSEARDFGNTEAFF
TRBV4-3	17	TRBJ1-2	CASSQGQGGGWKYGYTF
TRBV7-9	15	TRBJ2-7	CASSQTGEAAYEQYF
TRBV19	15	TRBJ2-7	CASSIVTSGSYEQYF
TRBV13	17	TRBJ2-7	CASSLGRGQGGAYEQYF